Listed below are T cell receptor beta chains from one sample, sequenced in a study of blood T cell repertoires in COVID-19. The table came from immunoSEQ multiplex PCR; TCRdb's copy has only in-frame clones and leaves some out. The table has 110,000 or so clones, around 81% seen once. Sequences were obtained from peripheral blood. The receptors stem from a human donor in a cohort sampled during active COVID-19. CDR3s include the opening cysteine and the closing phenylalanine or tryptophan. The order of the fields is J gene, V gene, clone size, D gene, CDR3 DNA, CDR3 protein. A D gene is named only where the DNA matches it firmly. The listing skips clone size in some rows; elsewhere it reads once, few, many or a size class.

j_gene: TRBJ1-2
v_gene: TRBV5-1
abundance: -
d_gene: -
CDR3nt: TGCGCCAGCCGCCTGACGACAGTTAATACGGACGGCTACACCTTC
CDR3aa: CASRLTTVNTDGYTF

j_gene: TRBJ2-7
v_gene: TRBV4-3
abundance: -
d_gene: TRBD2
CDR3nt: TGCGCCAGCAGCCAAGCGGGGGCTAGCGGGGGCTACGAGCAGTACTTC
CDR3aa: CASSQAGASGGYEQYF

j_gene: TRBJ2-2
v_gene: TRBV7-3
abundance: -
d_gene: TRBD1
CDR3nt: TGTGCCAGCAGCTTATATCCTCAGGGGGCGGGCACCGGGGAGCTGTTTTTT
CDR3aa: CASSLYPQGAGTGELFF

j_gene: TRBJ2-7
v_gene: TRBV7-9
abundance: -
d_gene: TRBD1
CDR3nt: TGTGCCAGCAGGCCATGGACAGGGGTCGACGAGCAGTACTTC
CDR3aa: CASRPWTGVDEQYF

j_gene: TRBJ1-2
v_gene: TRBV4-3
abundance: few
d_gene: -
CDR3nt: TGCGCCAGCAGCCAAGTATTTGGCCAGGGCTACACCTTC
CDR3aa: CASSQVFGQGYTF

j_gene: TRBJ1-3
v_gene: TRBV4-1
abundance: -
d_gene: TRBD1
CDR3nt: TGCGCCAGCAGGCAGGGGGCTGGAAACACCATATATTTT
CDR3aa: CASRQGAGNTIYF

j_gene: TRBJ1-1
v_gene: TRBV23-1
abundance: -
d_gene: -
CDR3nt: TGCGCCAGCAGTTGTCTCTATGGGCAGTCCATGTACAATGCGAACACTGAAGCTTTCTTT
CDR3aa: CASSCLYGQSMYNANTEAFF

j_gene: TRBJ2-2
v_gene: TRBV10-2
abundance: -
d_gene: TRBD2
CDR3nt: TGCGCCAGCCATGGGAGCGGGAGGCTCGGCGGGGAGCTGTTTTTT
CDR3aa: CASHGSGRLGGELFF

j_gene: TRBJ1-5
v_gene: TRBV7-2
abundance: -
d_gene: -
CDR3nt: TGTGCCAGCAGCTTCAGGGATCAGCCCCAGCATTTT
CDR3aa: CASSFRDQPQHF

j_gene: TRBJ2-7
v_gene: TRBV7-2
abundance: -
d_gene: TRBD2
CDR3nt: TGTGCCAGCAGCCCCGAGGGAGGGCCTTACGAGCAGTACTTC
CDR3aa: CASSPEGGPYEQYF

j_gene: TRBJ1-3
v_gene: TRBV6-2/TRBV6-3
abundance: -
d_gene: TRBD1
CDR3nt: TGTGCCAGCAGTTACTTGTGGGTCTGGGACAGGGCTTATGCCTCTGGAAACACCATATATTTT
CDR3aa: CASSYLWVWDRAYASGNTIYF

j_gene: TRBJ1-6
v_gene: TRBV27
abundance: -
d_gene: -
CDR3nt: TGTGCCAGCAGTCCGGACGGAGGGATTGGTTCACCCCTCCACTTT
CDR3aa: CASSPDGGIGSPLHF

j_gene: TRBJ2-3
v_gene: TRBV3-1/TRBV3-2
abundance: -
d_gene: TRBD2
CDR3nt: TGTGCCAGCAGCCAAGTGTCCGGGACTAGACTTAGCACAGATACGCAGTATTTT
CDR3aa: CASSQVSGTRLSTDTQYF

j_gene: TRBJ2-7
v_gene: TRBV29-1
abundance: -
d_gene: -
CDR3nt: TGCAGCGTTGAAGGTGGGCGAAACTACGAGCAGTACTTC
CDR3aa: CSVEGGRNYEQYF

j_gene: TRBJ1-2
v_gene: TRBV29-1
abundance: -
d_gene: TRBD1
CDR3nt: TGCAGCGTAGAGACAGGGGGAAACTATGGCTACACCTTC
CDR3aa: CSVETGGNYGYTF

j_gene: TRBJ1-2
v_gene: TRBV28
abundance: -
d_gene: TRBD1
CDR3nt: TGTGCCAGCAGTCAGACAGGGGAGTTTTTTATCTATGGCTACACCTTC
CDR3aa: CASSQTGEFFIYGYTF

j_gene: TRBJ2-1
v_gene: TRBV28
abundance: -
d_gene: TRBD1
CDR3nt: TGTGCCAGCAGACAGGGGAACCCTTCCTACAATGAGCAGTTCTTC
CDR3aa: CASRQGNPSYNEQFF

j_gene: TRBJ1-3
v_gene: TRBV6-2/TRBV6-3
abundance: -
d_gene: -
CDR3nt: TGTGCCAGCAGTTACGCGGAACTAAACACCATATATTTT
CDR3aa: CASSYAELNTIYF

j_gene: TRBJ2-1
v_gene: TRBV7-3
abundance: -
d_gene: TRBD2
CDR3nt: TGTGCCAGCAGCTTCCGGGAGGGAGCGGGGGGGCGCTACAATGAGCAGTTCTTC
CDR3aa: CASSFREGAGGRYNEQFF

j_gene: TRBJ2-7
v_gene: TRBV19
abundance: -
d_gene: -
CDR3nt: TGTGCCAGTAGCCAACTGGAGAGCTCCTACGAGCAGTACTTC
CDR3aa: CASSQLESSYEQYF

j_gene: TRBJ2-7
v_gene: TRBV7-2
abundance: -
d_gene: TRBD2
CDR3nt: TGTGCCAGCAGCCCTCGCATCGTCCTAGCGGTCTACGAGCAGTACTTC
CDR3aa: CASSPRIVLAVYEQYF

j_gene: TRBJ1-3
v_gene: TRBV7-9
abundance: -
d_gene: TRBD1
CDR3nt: TGTGCCAGCAGCTCAGAACAGGGGACCTCTGGAAACACCATATATTTT
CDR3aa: CASSSEQGTSGNTIYF

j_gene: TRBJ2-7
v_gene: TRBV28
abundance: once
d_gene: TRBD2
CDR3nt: TGTGCCAGCAGTAATAGCGGGACCAGCTCCTACGAGCAGTACTTC
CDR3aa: CASSNSGTSSYEQYF

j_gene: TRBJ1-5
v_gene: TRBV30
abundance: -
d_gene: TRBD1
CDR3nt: TGTGCCTGGACAGGGGGCAGCAATCAGCCCCAGCATTTT
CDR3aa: CAWTGGSNQPQHF

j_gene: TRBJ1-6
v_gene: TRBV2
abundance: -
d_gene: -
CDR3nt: TGTGCCAGCAGTCCCCTACCTGGGACTGATTCACCCCTCCACTTT
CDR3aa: CASSPLPGTDSPLHF